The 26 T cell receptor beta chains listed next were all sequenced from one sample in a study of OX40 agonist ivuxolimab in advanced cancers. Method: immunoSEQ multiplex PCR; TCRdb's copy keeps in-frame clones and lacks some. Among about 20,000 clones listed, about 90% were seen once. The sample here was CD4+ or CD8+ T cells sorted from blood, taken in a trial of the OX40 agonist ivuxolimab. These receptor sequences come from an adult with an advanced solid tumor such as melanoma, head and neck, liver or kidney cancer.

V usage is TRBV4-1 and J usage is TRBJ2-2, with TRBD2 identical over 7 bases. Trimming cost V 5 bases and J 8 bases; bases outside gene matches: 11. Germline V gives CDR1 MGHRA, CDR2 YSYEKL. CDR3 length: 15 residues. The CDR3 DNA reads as TGCGCCAGCAGCATGCTACGGGGAGGGGAGGGGGAGCTGTTTTTT. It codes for CASSMLRGGEGELFF.

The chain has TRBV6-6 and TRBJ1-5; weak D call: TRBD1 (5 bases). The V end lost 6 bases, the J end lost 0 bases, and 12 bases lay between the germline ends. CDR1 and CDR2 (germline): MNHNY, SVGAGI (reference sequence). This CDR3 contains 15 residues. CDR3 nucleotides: TGTGCCAGCAGGAGACAGAGATATAGCAATCAGCCCCAGCATTTT. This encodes CASRRQRYSNQPQHF.

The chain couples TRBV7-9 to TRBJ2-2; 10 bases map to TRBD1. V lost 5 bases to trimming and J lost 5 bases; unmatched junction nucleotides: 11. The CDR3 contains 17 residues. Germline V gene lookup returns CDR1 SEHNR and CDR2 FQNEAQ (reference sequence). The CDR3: CASSPIAGTGVTGELFF. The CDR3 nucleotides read TGTGCCAGCAGCCCGATAGCCGGGACAGGGGTTACCGGGGAGCTGTTTTTT.

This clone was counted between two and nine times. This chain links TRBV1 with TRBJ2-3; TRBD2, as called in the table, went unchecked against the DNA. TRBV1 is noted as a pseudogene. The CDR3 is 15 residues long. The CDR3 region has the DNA TGCACCAGCAGCCCCCGGGACTTTAGCACAGATACGCAGTATTTT. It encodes CTSSPRDFSTDTQYF.

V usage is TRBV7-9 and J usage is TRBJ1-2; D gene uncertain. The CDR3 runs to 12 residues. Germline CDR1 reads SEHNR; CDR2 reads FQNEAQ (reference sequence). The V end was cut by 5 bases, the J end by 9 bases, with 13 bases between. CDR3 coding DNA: TGTGCCAGCAGCCCCTCTGTTATGAGCTACACCTTC. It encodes CASSPSVMSYTF.

The chain's CDR3 is CASSRPGQFSGNTIYF. Written as DNA, the CDR3 is TGTGCCAGTAGCCGTCCGGGGCAGTTCTCTGGAAACACCATATATTTT. The rearrangement uses TRBV19 and TRBJ1-3; D might be TRBD1 (5 bases). V was trimmed by 6 bases and J by 0 bases, leaving 15 bases between them. The CDR3 is 16 residues long. In germline, CDR1 is LNHDA, CDR2 SQIVND (reference sequence).

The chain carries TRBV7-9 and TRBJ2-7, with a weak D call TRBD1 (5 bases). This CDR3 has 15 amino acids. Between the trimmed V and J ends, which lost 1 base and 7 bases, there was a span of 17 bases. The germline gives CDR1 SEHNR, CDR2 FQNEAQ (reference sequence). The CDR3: CASSLVGRAQGEQYF. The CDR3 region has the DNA TGTGCCAGCAGCTTAGTGGGCAGGGCTCAGGGTGAGCAGTACTTC.

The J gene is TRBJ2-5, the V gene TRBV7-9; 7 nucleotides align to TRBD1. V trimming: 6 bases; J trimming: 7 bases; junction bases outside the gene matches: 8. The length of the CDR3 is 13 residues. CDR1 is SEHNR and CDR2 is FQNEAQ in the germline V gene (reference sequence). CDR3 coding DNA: TGTGCCAGCAGGCCTCAGGGGGAGCGGACCCAGTACTTC. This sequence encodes CASRPQGERTQYF.

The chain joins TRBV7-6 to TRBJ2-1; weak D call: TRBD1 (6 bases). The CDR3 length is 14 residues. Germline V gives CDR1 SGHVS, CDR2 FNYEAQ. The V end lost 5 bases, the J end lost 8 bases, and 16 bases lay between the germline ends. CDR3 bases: TGTGCCAGCAGCAACTTAGGACAGCCCGATGAGCAGTTCTTC. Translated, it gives CASSNLGQPDEQFF. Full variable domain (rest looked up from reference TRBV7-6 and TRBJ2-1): GAGVSQSPRYKVTKRGQDVALRCDPISGHVSLYWYRQALGQGPEFLTYFNYEAQQDKSGLPNDRFSAERPEGSISTLTIQRTEQRDSAMYRCASSNLGQPDEQFFGPGTRLTVL.

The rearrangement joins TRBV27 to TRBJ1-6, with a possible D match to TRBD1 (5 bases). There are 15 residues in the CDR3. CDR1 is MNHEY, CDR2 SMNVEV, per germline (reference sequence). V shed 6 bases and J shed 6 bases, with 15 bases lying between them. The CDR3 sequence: CASRNDSFPNSPLHF. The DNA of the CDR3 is TGTGCCAGCAGAAACGACAGTTTCCCTAATTCACCCCTCCACTTT.

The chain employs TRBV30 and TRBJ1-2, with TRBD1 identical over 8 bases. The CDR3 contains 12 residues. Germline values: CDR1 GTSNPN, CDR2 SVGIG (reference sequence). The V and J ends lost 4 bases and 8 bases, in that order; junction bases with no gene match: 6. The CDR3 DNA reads TGTGCCTGGATCGGGACAGGTTACGGCTACACCTTC. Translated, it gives CAWIGTGYGYTF.

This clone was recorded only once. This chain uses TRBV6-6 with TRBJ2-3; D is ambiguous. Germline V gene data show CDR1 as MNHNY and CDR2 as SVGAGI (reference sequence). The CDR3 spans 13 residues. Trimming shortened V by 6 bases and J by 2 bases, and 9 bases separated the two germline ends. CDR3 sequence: CASRGLYTDTQYF. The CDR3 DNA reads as TGTGCCAGCAGGGGCCTGTACACAGATACGCAGTATTTT.

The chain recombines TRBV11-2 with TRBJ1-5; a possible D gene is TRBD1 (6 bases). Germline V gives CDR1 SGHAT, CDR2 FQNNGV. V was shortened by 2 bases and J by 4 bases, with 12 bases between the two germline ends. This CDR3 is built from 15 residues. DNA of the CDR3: TGTGCCAGCAGCTTATCAACAGGGACTAATCAGCCCCAGCATTTT. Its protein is CASSLSTGTNQPQHF.

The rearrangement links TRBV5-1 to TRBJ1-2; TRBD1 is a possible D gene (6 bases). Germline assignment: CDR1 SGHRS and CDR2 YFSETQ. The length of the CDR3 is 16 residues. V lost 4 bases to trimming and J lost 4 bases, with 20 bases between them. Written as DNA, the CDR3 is TGCGCCAGCAGCCTAACGCCAAACACAGGGATCTATGGCTACACCTTC. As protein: CASSLTPNTGIYGYTF.

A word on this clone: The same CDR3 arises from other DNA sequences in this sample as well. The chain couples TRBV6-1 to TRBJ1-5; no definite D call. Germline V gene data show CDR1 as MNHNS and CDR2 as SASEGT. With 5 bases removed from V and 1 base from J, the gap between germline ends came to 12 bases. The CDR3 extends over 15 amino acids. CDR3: CASSRVQLSNQPQHF. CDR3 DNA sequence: TGTGCCAGCAGTCGGGTACAGTTAAGCAATCAGCCCCAGCATTTT.

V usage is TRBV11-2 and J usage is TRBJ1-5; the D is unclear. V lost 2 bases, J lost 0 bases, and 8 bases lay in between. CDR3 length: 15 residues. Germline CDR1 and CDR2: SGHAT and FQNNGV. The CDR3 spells CASSLTPDSNQPQHF. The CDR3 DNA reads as TGTGCCAGCAGCTTAACTCCGGATAGCAATCAGCCCCAGCATTTT.

The CDR3: CASRLARGGTSGNTIYF. The CDR3 DNA follows: TGTGCAAGTCGCTTAGCGCGGGGGGGAACCTCTGGAAACACCATATATTTT. The chain employs TRBV12-2 and TRBJ1-3. TRBV12-2 is assigned pseudogene status. The CDR3 runs 17 residues.

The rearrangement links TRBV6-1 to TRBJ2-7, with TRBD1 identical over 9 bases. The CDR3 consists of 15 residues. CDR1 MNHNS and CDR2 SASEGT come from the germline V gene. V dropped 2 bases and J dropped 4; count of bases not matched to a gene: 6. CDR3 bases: TGTGCCAGCAGTGAAATGGGGACAGGGCTGTACGAGCAGTACTTC. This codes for CASSEMGTGLYEQYF.

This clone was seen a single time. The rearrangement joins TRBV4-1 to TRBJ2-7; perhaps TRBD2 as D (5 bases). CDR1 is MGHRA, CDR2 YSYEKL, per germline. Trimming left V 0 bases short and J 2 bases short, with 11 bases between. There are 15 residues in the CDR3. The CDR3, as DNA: TGCGCCAGCAGCCAAGACGAGGGTGAACCCTACGAGCAGTACTTC. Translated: CASSQDEGEPYEQYF.

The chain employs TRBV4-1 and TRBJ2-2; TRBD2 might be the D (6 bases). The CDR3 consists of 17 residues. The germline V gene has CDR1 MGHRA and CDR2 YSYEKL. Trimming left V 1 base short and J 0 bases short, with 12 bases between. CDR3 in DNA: TGCGCCAGCAGCCAAGCCCCCTCGGGAGCGAACACCGGGGAGCTGTTTTTT. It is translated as CASSQAPSGANTGELFF.

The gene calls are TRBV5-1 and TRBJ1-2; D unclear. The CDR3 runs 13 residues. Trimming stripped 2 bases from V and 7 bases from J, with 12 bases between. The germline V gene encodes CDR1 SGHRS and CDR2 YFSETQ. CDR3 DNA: TGCGCCAGCAGCTTTGAGGGAGGTGGTGGCTACACCTTC. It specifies CASSFEGGGGYTF.

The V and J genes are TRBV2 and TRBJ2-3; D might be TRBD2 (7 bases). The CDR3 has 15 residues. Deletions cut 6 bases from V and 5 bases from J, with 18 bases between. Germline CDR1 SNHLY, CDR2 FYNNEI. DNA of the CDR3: TGTGCCAGCAGAGCCATCCCGGGGGGCCTAGATACGCAGTATTTT. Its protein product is CASRAIPGGLDTQYF.

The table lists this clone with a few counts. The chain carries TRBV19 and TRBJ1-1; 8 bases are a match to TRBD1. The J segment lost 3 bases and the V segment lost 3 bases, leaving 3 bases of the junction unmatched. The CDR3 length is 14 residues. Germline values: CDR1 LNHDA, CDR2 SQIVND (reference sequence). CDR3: CASSIPGGYTEAFF. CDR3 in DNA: TGTGCCAGTAGTATCCCAGGGGGCTACACTGAAGCTTTCTTT.

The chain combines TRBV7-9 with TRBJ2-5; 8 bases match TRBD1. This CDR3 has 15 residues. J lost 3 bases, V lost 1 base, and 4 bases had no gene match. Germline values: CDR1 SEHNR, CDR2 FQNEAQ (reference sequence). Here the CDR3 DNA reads TGTGCCAGCAGCTTAGTAACAGGGGGTGAAGAGACCCAGTACTTC. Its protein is CASSLVTGGEETQYF.

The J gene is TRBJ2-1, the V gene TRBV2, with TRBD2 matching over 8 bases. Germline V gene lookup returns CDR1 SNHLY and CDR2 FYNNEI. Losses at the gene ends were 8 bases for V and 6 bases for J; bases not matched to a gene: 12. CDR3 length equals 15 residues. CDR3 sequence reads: CASGGTGLVSNEQFF. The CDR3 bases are TGTGCCAGCGGAGGCACGGGACTAGTTTCCAATGAGCAGTTCTTC.

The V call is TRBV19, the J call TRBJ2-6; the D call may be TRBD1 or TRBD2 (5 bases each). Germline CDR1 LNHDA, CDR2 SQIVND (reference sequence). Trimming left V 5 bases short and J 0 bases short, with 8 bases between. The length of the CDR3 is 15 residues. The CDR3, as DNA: TGTGCCAGTAGTTCAGGGAGCTCTGGGGCCAACGTCCTGACTTTC. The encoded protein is CASSSGSSGANVLTF. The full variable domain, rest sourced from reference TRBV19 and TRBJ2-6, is DGGITQSPKYLFRKEGQNVTLSCEQNLNHDAMYWYRQDPGQGLRLIYYSQIVNDFQKGDIAEGYSVSREKKESFPLTVTSAQKNPTAFYLCASSSGSSGANVLTFGAGSRLTVL.